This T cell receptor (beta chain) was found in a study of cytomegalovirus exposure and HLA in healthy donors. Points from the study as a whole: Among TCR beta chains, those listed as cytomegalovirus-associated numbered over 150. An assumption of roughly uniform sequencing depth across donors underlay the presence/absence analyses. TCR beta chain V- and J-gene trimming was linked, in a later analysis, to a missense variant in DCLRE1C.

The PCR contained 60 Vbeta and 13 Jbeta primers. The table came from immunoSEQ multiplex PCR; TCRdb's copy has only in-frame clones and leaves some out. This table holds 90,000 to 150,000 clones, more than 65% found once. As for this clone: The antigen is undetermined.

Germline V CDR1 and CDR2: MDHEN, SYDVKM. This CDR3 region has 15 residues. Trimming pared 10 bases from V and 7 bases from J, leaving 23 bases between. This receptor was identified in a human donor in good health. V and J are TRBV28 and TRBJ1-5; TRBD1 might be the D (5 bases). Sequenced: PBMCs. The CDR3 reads CATLLYRQGGQPQHF. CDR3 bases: TGTGCCACCCTGCTCTATAGGCAGGGCGGACAGCCCCAGCATTTT.